A single sample gave rise to the 15 T cell receptor beta chains below, sequenced in a study of OX40 agonist ivuxolimab in advanced cancers. Sequencing was performed with immunoSEQ multiplex PCR; in TCRdb, only in-frame clones are kept and a portion is missing. The table lists 65,000 to 80,000 clones, roughly 92% of them singletons. This specimen was CD4+ or CD8+ T cells sorted from blood, taken in a trial of the OX40 agonist ivuxolimab. The origin of the receptors is an adult with an advanced solid tumor such as melanoma, head and neck, liver or kidney cancer.

The V call is TRBV10-1, the J call TRBJ2-1; 7 bases are a match to TRBD1. In germline, CDR1 is WNHNN, CDR2 SYGVQD (reference sequence). The CDR3 is 14 residues long. Trimming cost V 2 bases and J 8 bases; bases outside gene matches: 6. The DNA of the CDR3 is TGCGCCAGCAGTGAGCCCCGGGACAGTGATGAGCAGTTCTTC. Amino acid sequence: CASSEPRDSDEQFF.

This clone appeared a few times. CDR3 nucleotides: TGCGCCAGATCCCCGGGCAGCAATCAGCCCCAGCATTTT. This translates into CARSPGSNQPQHF. The chain is built from TRBV10-1 and TRBJ1-5; D is unclear. This CDR3 comprises 13 residues. Germline V gene lookup returns CDR1 WNHNN and CDR2 SYGVQD (reference sequence). The germline V and J ends were trimmed by 9 bases and 1 base, with 10 bases remaining between them.

The chain carries TRBV13 and TRBJ2-3, with no clear D. Per germline, CDR1 PRHDT and CDR2 FYEKMQ (reference sequence). The V end lost 5 bases, the J end lost 4 bases, and 10 bases lay between the germline ends. This CDR3 contains 13 residues. CDR3 sequence: CASSPRRPDTQYF. CDR3 nucleotides: TGTGCCAGCAGCCCCCGCCGCCCAGATACGCAGTATTTT.

CDR3 bases: TGTGCCAGCAGCTTGGGTGGGGTCGAGCAGTACTTC. Protein: CASSLGGVEQYF. This chain links TRBV5-6 with TRBJ2-7, with D unclear. Trimming cost V 0 bases and J 6 bases, with 7 bases left between them. Germline CDR1 SGHDT, CDR2 YYEEEE. This CDR3 region has 12 residues.

CDR3 amino acids: CASSLLAEAYNEQFF. The CDR3 nucleotides are TGTGCCAGCAGCTTACTAGCGGAGGCCTACAATGAGCAGTTCTTC. The V and J genes are TRBV7-9 and TRBJ2-1, with 7 positions matching TRBD2. Germline V gene lookup returns CDR1 SEHNR and CDR2 FQNEAQ (reference sequence). The V gene end was trimmed by 2 bases and the J gene end by 2 bases; junction bases not matched to a gene: 3. The CDR3 runs to 15 residues.

The chain links TRBV7-9 to TRBJ1-1, with a weak D call TRBD1 (5 bases). V was clipped by 0 bases and J by 5 bases, with 13 bases between them. The CDR3 has 15 amino acids. Germline V gene lookup returns CDR1 SEHNR and CDR2 FQNEAQ (reference sequence). The CDR3 region is CASSLARGAFTEAFF. The CDR3 coding sequence is TGTGCCAGCAGCTTAGCTAGGGGCGCGTTTACTGAAGCTTTCTTT. The whole variable domain, remainder taken from reference TRBV7-9 and TRBJ1-1, is DTGVSQNPRHKITKRGQNVTFRCDPISEHNRLYWYRQTLGQGPEFLTYFQNEAQLEKSRLLSDRFSAERPKGSFSTLEIQRTEQGDSAMYLCASSLARGAFTEAFFGQGTRLTVV.

This chain connects TRBV4-3 to TRBJ1-4, with D unresolved. The V and J ends lost 2 bases and 8 bases respectively, with 9 bases between them. Germline-derived CDR1 and CDR2 are LGHNA and YSLEER. This CDR3 has 13 amino acids. This CDR3 reads CASSQPPGEKLFF. CDR3 DNA: TGCGCCAGCAGCCAACCTCCTGGCGAAAAACTGTTTTTT.

The chain has TRBV4-3 and TRBJ2-2, with 8 bases aligning to TRBD1. This CDR3 contains 16 residues. Germline assignment: CDR1 LGHNA and CDR2 YSLEER. After removal of 2 bases from V and 5 bases from J, the junction contained 7 bases not matched to a gene. DNA for the CDR3: TGCGCCAGCAGCCAACGGGGACAGGAGGGAACCGGGGAGCTGTTTTTT. Its protein product is CASSQRGQEGTGELFF.

V usage is TRBV6-5 and J usage is TRBJ1-2, with D possibly TRBD1 on 6 matching bases. The V gene's germline CDR1 is MNHEY and CDR2 SVGAGI. V gave up 2 bases and J gave up 8 bases, with 15 bases separating them. The CDR3 runs to 14 residues. CDR3 amino acids: CASSYREGGAGYTF. The DNA for the CDR3 is TGTGCCAGCAGTTACCGGGAAGGGGGGGCAGGCTACACCTTC.

The chain combines TRBV11-2 with TRBJ1-1; the D gene is possibly TRBD1 (5 bases). The CDR3 covers 15 residues. V was shortened by 1 base and J by 4 bases, with 13 bases between the two germline ends. CDR1 is SGHAT and CDR2 is FQNNGV in the germline V gene. The CDR3 spells CASSLVRGTPTEAFF. The CDR3 region has the DNA TGTGCCAGCAGCTTAGTGAGGGGAACCCCCACTGAAGCTTTCTTT.

The chain carries TRBV25-1 and TRBJ1-2; a possible D gene is TRBD1 (6 bases). With 0 bases removed from V and 8 bases from J, the gap between germline ends came to 13 bases. CDR3 length: 14 residues. The germline CDR1 and CDR2 sequences are MGHDK and SYGVNS. CDR3 in amino acids: CASSEYPGAYGYTF. As DNA, the CDR3 is TGTGCCAGCAGTGAATATCCGGGGGCGTACGGCTACACCTTC.

The chain recombines TRBV6-5 with TRBJ2-3, with TRBD2 as a possible D gene (6 bases). The V end was cut by 0 bases, the J end by 2 bases, with 9 bases between. CDR1 is MNHEY and CDR2 is SVGAGI in the germline V gene. The CDR3 has 15 amino acids. The CDR3 protein is CASSYSEGLTDTQYF. In DNA form, the CDR3 reads TGTGCCAGCAGTTACTCGGAGGGTCTCACAGATACGCAGTATTTT.

This clone has just a few counts. A much more abundant neighbour one base away suggests this may be a read error. The chain couples TRBV6-4 to TRBJ2-2; tentative D call: TRBD1 (5 bases). V was trimmed by 2 bases and J by 4 bases, leaving 5 bases between them. The CDR3 loop spans 13 amino acids. Germline V gives CDR1 MRHNA, CDR2 SNTAGT. CDR3: CASSDGATGELFF. CDR3 coding DNA: TGTGCCAGCAGTGACGGGGCCACCGGGGAGCTGTTTTTT.

This clone has only one observation. The CDR3 loop is CASSIGFGQGYEQYF. The CDR3 nucleotides are TGTGCCAGTAGTATTGGATTTGGACAGGGTTACGAGCAGTACTTC. The chain combines TRBV19 with TRBJ2-7, with 8 bases identical to TRBD1. The ends lost 3 bases at V and 4 bases at J; junction bases unmatched: 8. The germline gives CDR1 LNHDA, CDR2 SQIVND (reference sequence). There are 15 residues in the CDR3.

A few counts support this clone. This chain links TRBV6-4 with TRBJ2-1, with a weak D call TRBD1 (5 bases). Between the trimmed V and J ends, which lost 4 bases and 10 bases, there was a span of 17 bases. There are 14 residues in the CDR3. In germline, CDR1 is MRHNA, CDR2 SNTAGT. The CDR3 DNA sequence: TGTGCCAGCAGTGCCGGGCAGGGTACATCCGAGCAGTTCTTC. Translated, it gives CASSAGQGTSEQFF.